This TCR beta chain stems from a study of Ad26.COV2.S vaccination and SARS-CoV-2 variants. Treatment reported: about 20 received Ad26.COV2.S at low or high dose, single or two shots; a few received placebo; per-sample allocation not given. The investigators took samples on day 63 after the first vaccine or placebo injection. Assay: immunoSEQ multiplex PCR; the TCRdb copy retains only in-frame clones and omits some. Of 410,000 or so clones listed, about nine tenths were seen once; the top ten hold more than 9%. CDR1 is MNHNY, CDR2 SVGAGI, per germline (reference sequence). The CDR3 spans 17 residues. Trimming cost V 5 bases and J 6 bases; bases outside gene matches: 17.

This chain connects TRBV6-6 to TRBJ2-3, with 7 bases matching TRBD2. The starting material was peripheral blood, obtained in a trial of Ad26.COV2.S vaccine versus placebo. The receptor comes from a person between 18 and 65 years old who received the Ad26.COV2.S COVID-19 vaccine or a placebo. CDR3 sequence: CASSPLRGAGRMDTQYF. The DNA for the CDR3 is TGTGCCAGCAGTCCGCTTCGCGGAGCGGGACGAATGGATACGCAGTATTTT.